This is a list of T cell receptor beta chains from one sample in a study of cytomegalovirus exposure and HLA in healthy donors. Assay used: immunoSEQ multiplex PCR; TCRdb lists only in-frame clones, some missing. The top ten clones hold approximately 8.9% of a sample with some 90,000 clones, about three quarters of them seen once. Sequenced: PBMCs. The receptors stem from a man aged 55 to 70 in good health and CMV-seronegative. CDR3s include the opening cysteine and the closing phenylalanine or tryptophan. Clone size, where shown, is once, few, many, or a class for clones that have expanded.

clone size,J gene,V gene,CDR3 protein
.,TRBJ2-2,TRBV7-7,CATLAGGPDGELFF
.,TRBJ2-4,TRBV6-1,CASGAGYGIQYF
.,TRBJ2-3,TRBV5-6,CASSLGLAGDTQYF
.,TRBJ2-1,TRBV5-4,CASSSNRGAQFF
.,TRBJ1-4,TRBV5-4,CVSSVDRGSNEKLFF
.,TRBJ2-7,TRBV29-1,CSGGLAGEQYF
few,TRBJ2-3,TRBV5-1,CASSLGGADTQYF
few,TRBJ1-2,TRBV7-9,CASSQVEQIYGYTF
.,TRBJ1-1,TRBV19,CASSIYYRNTEAFF
few,TRBJ2-2,TRBV4-3,CASSQRVVDTGELFF
.,TRBJ2-3,TRBV28,CASSSEAGGTDTQYF
.,TRBJ2-7,TRBV14,CASSQAGTGAYEQYF
.,TRBJ1-1,TRBV6-5,CASSWTGAHTEAFF
.,TRBJ1-3,TRBV15,CATSKARGSGNTIYF
medium-sized,TRBJ2-3,TRBV19,CASSTTLGGGPDTQYF
.,TRBJ1-5,TRBV4-1,CASSQFGTGGLGNQPQHF
.,TRBJ2-1,TRBV7-9,CATRPGSNEQFF
few,TRBJ1-2,TRBV30,CAWRQGDYGYTF
.,TRBJ2-7,TRBV7-9,CASSLARLVEDEQYF
few,TRBJ2-7,TRBV2,CASSPQGALYEQYF
.,TRBJ2-7,TRBV27,CASRSGTSGGIEQYF
.,TRBJ2-3,TRBV7-2,CASSTDRGADTQYF
few,TRBJ2-2,TRBV19,CASRDTSYTGELFF
.,TRBJ1-5,TRBV4-3,CASSEGAWGNQPQHF
.,TRBJ1-4,TRBV6-1,CASSEMFLRGEKLFF
.,TRBJ2-7,TRBV6-1,CASATYEQYF
.,TRBJ1-5,TRBV4-1,CASSQISDQPQHF
.,TRBJ2-1,TRBV5-1,CASSSDGQGKFF
.,TRBJ2-2,TRBV5-4,CASSITSGTRLGELFF
.,TRBJ2-1,TRBV6-1,CASGAREYNEQFF
few,TRBJ1-1,TRBV4-3,CASSGGTGDTEAFF
.,TRBJ1-1,TRBV12-5,CASGSDSENTEAFF
.,TRBJ2-3,TRBV30,CAGTSGMGYTQYF
.,TRBJ2-3,TRBV19,CASTGGADTQYF
once,TRBJ1-1,TRBV7-2,CASTYDPSGDEAFF